This entry describes one T cell receptor beta chain. The target antigen is unknown. A much more abundant neighbour one base away suggests this may be a read error. This sample is part of a study of T cells in Graves' hyperthyroidism and ophthalmopathy. Study-wide results and limits: Blood shared most expanded thyroid clonotypes above 0.001.

Trimming left V 6 bases short and J 5 bases short, with 15 bases between. Germline V gene lookup returns CDR1 GTSNPN and CDR2 SVGIG (reference sequence). The CDR3 loop spans 13 amino acids. Hyperthyroidism, newly diagnosed and lasting under 2 months, affected patients aged 18 to 65. Preceding any ophthalmopathy symptoms, the blood sample dates from first hyperthyroidism diagnosis. Fresh peripheral blood, 10 ml, yielded the PBMCs. TCR beta CDR3 region amplification was performed from RNA transcripts. The HTBI primer set drove a first-round RT-PCR of the TCR CDR3. TCRdb reanalysed the multiplex PCR reads using MiXCR and keeps one entry per CDR3 protein. The table shows about 130,000 distinct CDR3 sequences, with more than 20% occurring only once.

The chain uses TRBV30 and TRBJ2-3, with no clear D. This receptor was taken from a woman aged 50 to 60 with Graves' hyperthyroidism that later progressed to Graves' ophthalmopathy. Sequenced sample: blood. The CDR3 spells CACAPVSRDTQYF. The CDR3 coding sequence is TGTGCCTGTGCGCCAGTCTCTAGAGATACGCAGTATTTT.